This T cell receptor (beta chain) was recorded in a study of T cells in Graves' hyperthyroidism and ophthalmopathy. This clonotype has only a few counts. Its antigen is undetermined. Findings of the study overall: Within blood appeared most thyroid clonotypes that had expanded above 0.001.

Amplification yielded TCR beta CDR3 regions, with RNA transcripts as the source. First-round RT-PCR with HTBI primers amplified the TCR CDR3 region. MiXCR was run by TCRdb on the multiplex PCR reads, yielding one entry per CDR3 protein. The table lists more than 500,000 distinct CDR3 sequences, about 15% of them singletons. CDR3 length: 14 amino acids. Trimming at V came to 6 bases and at J to 4 bases, leaving 3 bases not matched to a gene. Germline CDR1 and CDR2: MNHEY and SMNVEV (reference sequence). Patients affected by ophthalmopathy presented a Clinical Activity Score of at least 3, a NOSPECS grade of at least 4, and disease duration below 3 months.

V and J are TRBV27 and TRBJ1-6; 7 nucleotides align to TRBD1. The sequence was collected from a woman in her forties with Graves' ophthalmopathy. Sequencing was performed on blood. CDR3 loop: CASSQGVYNSPLHF. The CDR3 nucleotides are TGTGCCAGCAGCCAGGGGGTGTATAATTCACCCCTCCACTTT.